This TCR beta chain was captured in a study of T cells after yellow fever vaccination. Study-wide points: Booster samples showed a return of most primary-vaccination clones (around 95% CD4, about 85% CD8). Contaminants from the bulk population, in the form of abundant clonotypes, could be found in FACS-sorted repertoires.

The CDR3 totals 15 residues. Germline V CDR1 and CDR2: SGHRS, YFSETQ. The V and J ends lost 0 bases and 9 bases respectively, with 16 bases between them. This clonotype was observed at least ten times. The antigen is not known. The study made its TCR cDNA through 5'RACE template switching. That step introduced a universal primer site along with UMIs. TCRdb reanalysed the 5' RACE reads using MiXCR and keeps one entry per CDR3 protein. The table lists around 140,000 distinct CDR3 sequences, roughly 6.7% of them singletons. The sequence was obtained from a man aged 30 to 39 who received the YFV17D yellow fever vaccine. The V call is TRBV5-1, the J call TRBJ2-1, with D perhaps matching TRBD1 (5 bases). The material was CD4+ T cells sorted from PBMCs, obtained 10 days after the yellow fever booster vaccination. This CDR3 reads CASSLVIQGKSEQFF. The CDR3, as DNA: TGCGCCAGCAGCTTGGTTATTCAGGGTAAGAGTGAGCAGTTCTTC. The whole variable domain, remainder taken from reference TRBV5-1 and TRBJ2-1, is KAGVTQTPRYLIKTRGQQVTLSCSPISGHRSVSWYQQTPGQGLQFLFEYFSETQRNKGNFPGRFSGRQFSNSRSEMNVSTLELGDSALYLCASSLVIQGKSEQFFGPGTRLTVL.